The TCR beta chain under discussion was sequenced for a study of regulatory T cells in long-lasting Graves disease (dated by TCRdb to the early 2020s). Background for the entire study: Persistent Graves' disease was defined as antithyroid drug treatment for over 5 years with persistently positive TSH receptor autoantibodies. Patients with persistent Graves' disease were compared with patients with newly diagnosed Graves' disease using TCR sequencing and RNA sequencing of peripheral blood. The study was conducted in China and was registered as a clinical trial. A total of approximately 35 samples were covered by TCR sequencing, comprising approximately 13 persistent and around 20 newly diagnosed Graves' disease patients. Persistent Graves' disease patients in the clinical cohort had taken antithyroid drugs for around 10 years on average.

The table lists this clonotype with many counts. What this receptor recognizes is not known. Base qualities are not at hand, and no much larger clone is one base apart. Deletion took 5 bases off V and 6 bases off J, with a span of 8 bases between the germline ends. Counted from cysteine to phenylalanine, this CDR3 has 11 amino acids. Kept here is only the CDR3 DNA, which spans 33 bases and is read in frame from base 1. The CDR1 and CDR2 encoded by the germline V gene (reference sequence) are MNHEY and SMNVEV. The library was obtained by multiplex PCR. Sequenced on an Illumina HiSeq 4000. iRepertoire HTBI primers and Arm-PCR amplification of CDR3 regions were used to construct TCR beta libraries. Before sequencing, the PCR products went through gel purification. Processing in the source paper ran as follows. Across samples, roughly 60 TRBV and roughly 15 TRBJ segments were identified and used for gene usage analysis of CDR3 amino acid clonotypes. COPE and FqMerger were used to merge the filtered high-quality paired reads into contigs. BLAST was used to align contigs to IMGT TRBV, TRBD and TRBJ reference genes, with CDR3 defined following IMGT. Clonotypes above 0.1% frequency were classified as highly expanded clones. Shannon entropy served as the measure of repertoire diversity, while the Gini coefficient captured V-J evenness. A clonotype was considered public if more than one individual shared it. TCRdb redid the processing of the public reads, applying fastp at Q25 and MiXCR, and retained in-frame beta chains. Each entry merges the rows of one CDR3 protein and shows their most common DNA and genes. The V and J calls were determined by TCRdb, not by the authors. This sample has some 470,000 distinct CDR3 sequences in its table, and under 25% of those were observed once. The top ten hold roughly 6.9% of the sample.

The paper's findings and limits, for the study overall: Patients with persistent disease shared more public clonotypes (about 2,700) than newly diagnosed patients did (about 970). The small sample size was acknowledged by the authors as a limitation that may reduce accuracy. Only peripheral blood was studied, because thyroid tissue, the primary lesion, was inaccessible. TRBV28, TRBJ1-2 and TRBJ2-5 were preferentially used in persistent disease, while TRBV20-1 and TRBJ2-1 were favored in newly diagnosed disease. Lower TCR Shannon entropy and fewer highly expanded clones were observed in persistent Graves' disease patients than in newly diagnosed patients, which suggested clonal expansion. Only the TCR beta chain was sequenced and analyzed.

Explained via the paper, the time point label denotes: persistent/refractory GD, antithyroid drugs over 5 years with positive TRAb. RNA was extracted from PBMCs in TRIzol for both TCR sequencing and RNA sequencing. The diagnosis of Graves' disease followed American Thyroid Association guidelines. Patients for the study were recruited at an endocrinology department in Xi'an, China. Each patient gave about 8.1 milliliters of peripheral blood, collected in an EDTA anticoagulant tube. Ficoll Paque Plus density gradient separation was used to isolate PBMCs, and no further T cell sorting was done. RNA quality was checked with an Agilent 2100 Bioanalyzer and agarose gel, and concentration with a NanoDrop 2000.

This clonotype originated in a female donor with Graves disease. This chain joins TRBV27 to TRBJ2-7, with an unclear D gene assignment. The source material was peripheral blood mononuclear cells (PBMCs), sampled when the disease was refractory, from a patient treated with antithyroid drugs. The sequenced DNA is TGTGCCAGCAGTCCAGGCTCCGAGCAGTACTTC. It translates as CASSPGSEQYF.